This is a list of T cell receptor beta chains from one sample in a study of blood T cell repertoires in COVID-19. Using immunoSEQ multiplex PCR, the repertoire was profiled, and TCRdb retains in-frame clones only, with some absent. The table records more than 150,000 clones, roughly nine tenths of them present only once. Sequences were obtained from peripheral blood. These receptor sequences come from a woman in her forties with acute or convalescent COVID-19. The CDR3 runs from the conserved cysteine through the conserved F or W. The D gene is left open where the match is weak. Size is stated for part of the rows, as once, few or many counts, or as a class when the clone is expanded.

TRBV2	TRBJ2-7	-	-	TGTGCCAGCAGTGACCCCTCGTCGGAGGTACCCTACGAGCAGTACTTC	CASSDPSSEVPYEQYF
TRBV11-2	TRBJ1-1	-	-	TGTGCCAGCAGCTTGGGGGCAGGTATCGCGAACACTGAAGCTTTCTTT	CASSLGAGIANTEAFF
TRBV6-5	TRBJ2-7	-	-	TGTGCCAGCAGGGTCAGGTCTGTCGACGAGCAGTACTTC	CASRVRSVDEQYF
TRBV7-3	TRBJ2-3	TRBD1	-	TGTGCCAGCAGCACCTCCACCGGGACAGGCCCCACAGATACGCAGTATTTT	CASSTSTGTGPTDTQYF
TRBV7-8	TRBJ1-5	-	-	TGTGCCAGCAGCTTGGTGAGGATCCGAAGCAATCAGCCCCAGCATTTT	CASSLVRIRSNQPQHF
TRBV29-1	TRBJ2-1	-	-	TGCAGCGTTGCGCGGCAGAACAATGAGCAGTTCTTC	CSVARQNNEQFF
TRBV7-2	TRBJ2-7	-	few	TGTGCCAGCAGCTTAGGGCAGGAACCGATATACGAGCAGTACTTC	CASSLGQEPIYEQYF
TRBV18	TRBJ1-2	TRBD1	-	TGTGCCAGCTTAGATGACAGGGGAAGTTTTGGCTACACCTTC	CASLDDRGSFGYTF
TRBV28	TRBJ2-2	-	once	TGTGCCAGCAGTTTGGTTCAGGGGAACACCGGGGAGCTGTTTTTT	CASSLVQGNTGELFF
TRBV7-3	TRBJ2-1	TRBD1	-	TGTGCCAGCAGCCCATCCGGGACAGGGGGCAATGAGCAGTTCTTC	CASSPSGTGGNEQFF
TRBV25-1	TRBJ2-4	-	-	TGTGCCAGCAGTGCGGGATTGCTTGGCATTCAGTACTTC	CASSAGLLGIQYF
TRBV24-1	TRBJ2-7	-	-	TGTGCCACCAGTTTTTTAACAGGTCTCTCCTACGAGCAGTACTTC	CATSFLTGLSYEQYF
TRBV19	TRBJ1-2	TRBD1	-	TGTGCCACATATAGGACAGGGCCCGGACCTTATGGCTACACCTTC	CATYRTGPGPYGYTF
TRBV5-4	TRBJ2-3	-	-	TGTGCCAGCAGCTTGGATCCAGTCTCTAGCACAGATACGCAGTATTTT	CASSLDPVSSTDTQYF
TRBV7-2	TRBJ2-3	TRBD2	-	TGTGCCAGCAGCTTAGAGCTAGCGGGGGGGCAAGATACGCAGTATTTT	CASSLELAGGQDTQYF
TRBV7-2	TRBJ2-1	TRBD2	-	TGTGCCAGCAGCTTCGGGGGACTAGCGGGAGTTGAGCAGTTCTTC	CASSFGGLAGVEQFF
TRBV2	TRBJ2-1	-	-	TGTGCCAGCTTCATTAGGGTAGGGGATGAGCAGTTCTTC	CASFIRVGDEQFF
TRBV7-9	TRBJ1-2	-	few	TGTGCCAGCAGCTTAGGAGGGCAGCCCCTAAACTATGGCTACACCTTC	CASSLGGQPLNYGYTF
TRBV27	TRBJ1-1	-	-	TGTGCCAGCGGAGACAGTAACACTGAAGCTTTCTTT	CASGDSNTEAFF
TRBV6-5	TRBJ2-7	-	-	TGTGCCAGTAGACTTGACTACGAGCAGTACTTC	CASRLDYEQYF
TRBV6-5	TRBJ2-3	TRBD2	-	TGTGCCAGCAGTTACTCCTTGACTAGCGGGATAGATACGCAGTATTTT	CASSYSLTSGIDTQYF
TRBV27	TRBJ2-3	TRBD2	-	TGTGCCAGCAGTTCCCTACTAGCGCGGGCAGATACGCAGTATTTT	CASSSLLARADTQYF
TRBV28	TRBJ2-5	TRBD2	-	TGTGCCAGCAGTACCTATCTGGCGGGAGGGGGCCTCGAAGAGACCCAGTACTTC	CASSTYLAGGGLEETQYF
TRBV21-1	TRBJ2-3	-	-	TGTGCCAGCAGAAAGTCCCGGCCGGGATCCCCCACAGATACGCAGTATTTT	CASRKSRPGSPTDTQYF